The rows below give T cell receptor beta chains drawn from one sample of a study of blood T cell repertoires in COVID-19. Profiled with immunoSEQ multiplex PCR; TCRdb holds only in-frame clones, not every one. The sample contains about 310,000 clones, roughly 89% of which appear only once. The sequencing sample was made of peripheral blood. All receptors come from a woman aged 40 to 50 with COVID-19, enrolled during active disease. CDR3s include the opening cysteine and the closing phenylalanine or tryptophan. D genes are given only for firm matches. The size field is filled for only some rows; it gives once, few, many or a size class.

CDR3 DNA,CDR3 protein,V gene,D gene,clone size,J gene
TGTGCCAGCATAGCCAGGGCAAGATACAATGAGCAGTTCTTC,CASIARARYNEQFF,TRBV2,-,-,TRBJ2-1
TGTGCCAGCAGCTTATATAGGACTACCTACAATGAGCAGTTCTTC,CASSLYRTTYNEQFF,TRBV7-2,-,-,TRBJ2-1
TGTGCCAGCTCACCGCCGGGACAGGGCATTGGCTACACCTTC,CASSPPGQGIGYTF,TRBV18,TRBD1,-,TRBJ1-2
TGTGCCAGCAGCCCCGTCGGGGAGCTGTTTTTT,CASSPVGELFF,TRBV11-2,-,-,TRBJ2-2
TGTGCCACCGCCCCAACGGGTTACCAAGAGACCCAGTACTTC,CATAPTGYQETQYF,TRBV25-1,-,few,TRBJ2-5
TGTGCCAGCAGTCGCCGGGGTGTCGAATTCTACGAGCAGTACTTC,CASSRRGVEFYEQYF,TRBV2,-,-,TRBJ2-7
TGCGCCAGCAGCCAAGCTCCCTCGGGACAGGGTAGTTTTCAGCCCCAGCATTTT,CASSQAPSGQGSFQPQHF,TRBV4-1,TRBD1,-,TRBJ1-5
TGTGCCAGCAGTGCCCTCCAGGCAGCCGCCGGGGGGGAGCAGTACTTC,CASSALQAAAGGEQYF,TRBV27,TRBD2,-,TRBJ2-7
TGCAGCGGTCAGAACACTGAAGCTTTCTTT,CSGQNTEAFF,TRBV29-1,-,-,TRBJ1-1
TGTGCCAGCAGTTTCATGGACAGCAATGAAAAACTGTTTTTT,CASSFMDSNEKLFF,TRBV28,-,once,TRBJ1-4
TGTGCCAGTAGTCTCGACAGAACCTCTGGAAACACCATATATTTT,CASSLDRTSGNTIYF,TRBV19,-,-,TRBJ1-3
TGTGCCACCAGCAGAGACCCCGGTGGGCTAGCGGAGGACAATGAGCAGTTCTTC,CATSRDPGGLAEDNEQFF,TRBV15,TRBD2,-,TRBJ2-1
TGTGCCAGCAGCCGATGGACAGGACCCTCCGATTATAGCAATCAGCCCCAGCATTTT,CASSRWTGPSDYSNQPQHF,TRBV3-1/TRBV3-2,TRBD1,-,TRBJ1-5
TGTGCCATCAGTAGAGTTGGCGGGCTAGCGGGGGTAGGGCGCGAGCAGTTCTTC,CAISRVGGLAGVGREQFF,TRBV10-3,TRBD2,-,TRBJ2-1
TGTGCCAGCAGTCTGCGGACAGGGGGCGAAAAACTGTTTTTT,CASSLRTGGEKLFF,TRBV6-5,TRBD1,once,TRBJ1-4
TGTGCCAGCACCACAGGAGGGGGCATCTACGAGCAGTACTTC,CASTTGGGIYEQYF,TRBV6-5,-,-,TRBJ2-7
TGTGCCAGCAGCTTAGTAGAGACAGGGGGCGCGGGCAATCAGCCCCAGCATTTT,CASSLVETGGAGNQPQHF,TRBV13,TRBD1,-,TRBJ1-5
TGTGCCTGTGACCAGACAGGGTGGAACACTGAAGCTTTCTTT,CACDQTGWNTEAFF,TRBV30,TRBD1,-,TRBJ1-1
TGTGCCAGCAGCTTTCCAACGGGAAGCACAGATACGCAGTATTTT,CASSFPTGSTDTQYF,TRBV7-2,-,-,TRBJ2-3
TGTGCCAGCGCCTCGGAGACGGCTGGAAACACCATATATTTT,CASASETAGNTIYF,TRBV6-6,-,-,TRBJ1-3
TGTGCCAGCAGTGCGAGCGCTAGCGGCAGCTCCTACGAGCAGTACTTC,CASSASASGSSYEQYF,TRBV6-1,TRBD2,few,TRBJ2-7
TGTGCCAGCAGCCCCTCCGGGACAGGGGCCGAGCAGTACTTC,CASSPSGTGAEQYF,TRBV7-9,TRBD1,-,TRBJ2-7
TGTGCCACCCCGACAGAATTCGCCAGGGGGGACACTGAAGCTTTCTTT,CATPTEFARGDTEAFF,TRBV5-8,TRBD1,-,TRBJ1-1
TGTGCTAGCAGCTTAAGATTGGGGCAGAACACCGGGGAGCTGTTTTTT,CASSLRLGQNTGELFF,TRBV7-7,-,-,TRBJ2-2
TGTGCCATCAGTGACGACCGTGCCGAGGGCCGAGCTTTCTTT,CAISDDRAEGRAFF,TRBV10-3,-,-,TRBJ1-1
TGTGCCAGCAGCGCCTCAGGGGTTACTAACTATGGCTACACCTTC,CASSASGVTNYGYTF,TRBV9,-,once,TRBJ1-2
TGTGCCAGCAGCCCTCACCCTATCACCGGGACAGGGGCCAATGAGCAGTTCTTC,CASSPHPITGTGANEQFF,TRBV7-3,TRBD1,-,TRBJ2-1
TGTGCCAACCTTACAGGGCATCAGCCCCAGCATTTT,CANLTGHQPQHF,TRBV28,-,once,TRBJ1-5
TGTGCCAGCAGCCTTTCAGACAGGGTTTCGGCTGGAAACACCATATATTTT,CASSLSDRVSAGNTIYF,TRBV5-4,TRBD1,-,TRBJ1-3
TGTGCCACCAGTGAACAGGCCTTTCGGGAGCAGTTCTTC,CATSEQAFREQFF,TRBV24-1,-,-,TRBJ2-1
TGTGCCAGCAGTATGACCGGGACTCCGTCCGGCGAGCAGTACTTC,CASSMTGTPSGEQYF,TRBV6-2/TRBV6-3,-,-,TRBJ2-7
TGTGCCAGCAGCTTTTTTCCCGACAGGTACTCCTACGAGCAGTACTTC,CASSFFPDRYSYEQYF,TRBV5-4,-,once,TRBJ2-7
TGTGCCAGCAGCTTGGGGACAGGGAATCAGCCCCAGCATTTT,CASSLGTGNQPQHF,TRBV13,TRBD1,-,TRBJ1-5
TGTGCCAGTAGTATAGGGCGGGATAGCAATCAGCCCCAGCATTTT,CASSIGRDSNQPQHF,TRBV19,-,-,TRBJ1-5
TGTGCCACCAGTGATTTTCGAGGCGAGCAGTACTTC,CATSDFRGEQYF,TRBV24-1,-,once,TRBJ2-7
TGCAGTGCTAGGAGGGCGGAAGCTTTCTTT,CSARRAEAFF,TRBV20-1,-,-,TRBJ1-1